A single sample gave rise to the 29 T cell receptor beta chains below, sequenced in a study of OX40 agonist ivuxolimab in advanced cancers. Repertoires were generated with immunoSEQ multiplex PCR, while TCRdb's copy carries only in-frame clones and drops some. The sample contains about 73,000 clones, about nine tenths of which appear only once. Specimen: CD4+ or CD8+ T cells sorted from blood, collected in a trial of the OX40 agonist ivuxolimab. The receptors were sampled from an adult with an advanced solid tumor such as melanoma, head and neck, liver or kidney cancer.

In this sample, this clone turned up a few times. V and J are TRBV9 and TRBJ1-2; D possibly corresponds to TRBD1 (6 bases). Per the germline V gene, CDR1 is SGDLS and CDR2 is YYNGEE. CDR3 length equals 15 residues. The germline V and J ends were trimmed by 3 bases and 2 bases, with 14 bases remaining between them. The CDR3 reads CASSARDTINYGYTF. The CDR3 DNA is TGTGCCAGCAGCGCACGGGACACTATAAACTATGGCTACACCTTC.

The CDR3 bases are TGTGCCAGCAGGCGACAGGGCGGGGGCACCGGGGAGCTGTTTTTT. Residues: CASRRQGGGTGELFF. The chain employs TRBV2 and TRBJ2-2; either TRBD1 or TRBD2 may fit D (7 bases each). The germline V gene has CDR1 SNHLY and CDR2 FYNNEI. This CDR3 spans 15 amino acids. The V end was cut by 6 bases, the J end by 4 bases, with 15 bases between.

V gene TRBV10-2 combines with J gene TRBJ2-5, with D unclear. Trimming took 4 bases from V and 2 from J, leaving 11 bases between them. The CDR3 spans 14 residues. CDR1 and CDR2 (germline): WSHSY, SAAADI. The chain's CDR3 is CASSVRQLQETQYF. The CDR3 DNA is TGCGCCAGCAGTGTTCGGCAGTTACAAGAGACCCAGTACTTC.

The chain combines TRBV12-5 with TRBJ2-3; the D is unclear. CDR1 and CDR2 from the germline V gene are LGHNT and FRNRAP. The CDR3 runs to 16 residues. V was clipped by 4 bases and J by 0 bases, with 14 bases between them. CDR3 coding DNA: TGTGCTAGTGGTTCCATCGTGAGCGCAAGCACAGATACGCAGTATTTT. It specifies CASGSIVSASTDTQYF.

The chain employs TRBV2 and TRBJ2-1, with 9 bases fitting TRBD1. The J segment lost 3 bases and the V segment lost 5 bases, leaving 2 bases of the junction unmatched. Germline lookup yields CDR1 SNHLY and CDR2 FYNNEI. The CDR3 runs to 14 residues. As DNA, the CDR3 is TGTGCCAGCAGTACGGGACAGGGCTACAATGAGCAGTTCTTC. It is translated as CASSTGQGYNEQFF.

This chain connects TRBV5-1 to TRBJ1-2; 9 positions match TRBD1. This CDR3 comprises 14 residues. The germline CDR1 and CDR2 sequences are SGHRS and YFSETQ. J gave up 2 bases and V 4 bases, and 3 bases lay outside the gene matches. The CDR3 DNA is TGCGCCAGCAGCCTCGGGACAGGGAACTATGGCTACACCTTC. It specifies CASSLGTGNYGYTF.

The chain links TRBV6-5 to TRBJ2-2, with a possible D match to TRBD2 (5 bases). This CDR3 contains 14 residues. Per germline, CDR1 MNHEY and CDR2 SVGAGI. With 10 bases removed from V and 4 bases from J, the gap between germline ends came to 16 bases. CDR3 nucleotide sequence: TGTGCCACATCGGAGGCTATGGGCACCGGGGAGCTGTTTTTT. Amino acids: CATSEAMGTGELFF.

This clone was detected a few times. The chain joins TRBV10-3 to TRBJ1-3; 8 bases line up with TRBD1. After removal of 3 bases from V and 4 bases from J, the junction contained 2 bases not matched to a gene. Germline V gene lookup returns CDR1 ENHRY and CDR2 SYGVKD. The CDR3 totals 14 residues. The CDR3 DNA is TGTGCCATCAGTGAACAGGGGGTAGGAAACACCATATATTTT. This sequence encodes CAISEQGVGNTIYF.

V usage is TRBV10-3 and J usage is TRBJ1-1, with TRBD1 as a possible D gene (6 bases). Trimming cost V 4 bases and J 8 bases, with 14 bases left between them. The CDR3 loop spans 13 amino acids. The V gene's germline CDR1 is ENHRY and CDR2 SYGVKD. The CDR3 DNA sequence: TGTGCCATCAGTGCCCGAGAGGGGGGGGAAGCTTTCTTT. Its translation: CAISAREGGEAFF.

The chain is built from TRBV5-4 and TRBJ1-1; D is perhaps TRBD1 (5 bases). Trimming removed 4 bases from V and 1 base from J, with 11 bases in between. There are 14 residues in the CDR3. Germline V gene lookup returns CDR1 SGHNT and CDR2 YYREEE (reference sequence). The CDR3 DNA reads TGTGCCAGCAGCAACAGTCAGGGGAACACTGAAGCTTTCTTT. Translation: CASSNSQGNTEAFF.

This chain joins TRBV2 and TRBJ2-5, with TRBD2 identical over 12 bases. This CDR3 region has 14 residues. Unmatched junction bases numbered 4, after V lost 6 bases and J lost 5 bases. The germline CDR1 and CDR2 sequences are SNHLY and FYNNEI. The DNA of the CDR3 is TGTGCCAGCAGAGTCGGACTAGCGGGGGAGACCCAGTACTTC. Amino acid sequence: CASRVGLAGETQYF.

The chain recombines TRBV6-1 with TRBJ1-5, with TRBD1 identical over 8 bases. V lost 2 bases, J lost 1 base, and 4 bases stayed unmatched. Per germline, CDR1 MNHNS and CDR2 SASEGT. CDR3 size: 16 residues. The CDR3 loop is CASSERWTGSNQPQHF. In DNA form, the CDR3 reads TGTGCCAGCAGTGAACGTTGGACAGGGAGCAATCAGCCCCAGCATTTT.

This CDR3 reads CASSIRGNEQYF. The DNA of the CDR3 is TGTGCCAGTAGTATCAGGGGAAACGAGCAGTACTTC. The chain carries TRBV19 and TRBJ2-7, with D possibly being TRBD1 (6 bases). The CDR3 has 12 amino acids. Germline V gene lookup returns CDR1 LNHDA and CDR2 SQIVND (reference sequence). Trimming stripped 3 bases from V and 5 bases from J, with 8 bases between.

The genes are TRBV10-3 and TRBJ2-3, with TRBD1 matching 7 bases. There are 14 residues in the CDR3. The V gene end was trimmed by 6 bases and the J gene end by 2 bases; junction bases not matched to a gene: 5. CDR1 is ENHRY and CDR2 is SYGVKD in the germline V gene. The CDR3 DNA is TGTGCCATCAGAAGGGACAGAACCACAGATACGCAGTATTTT. Translating it yields CAIRRDRTTDTQYF.

CDR3 nucleotide sequence: TGTGCCAGCAGCCCCGGGACCCTCAAACGGAGTACTGAGCAGTACTTC. It specifies CASSPGTLKRSTEQYF. V and J are TRBV7-9 and TRBJ2-7, with D perhaps assigned TRBD1 or TRBD2 (5 bases each). Trimming left V 5 bases short and J 7 bases short, with 24 bases between. Germline loops: CDR1 SEHNR, CDR2 FQNEAQ (reference sequence). The CDR3 has 16 residues.

The V and J genes are TRBV29-1 and TRBJ2-2; possible D gene TRBD1, 5 bases. The V and J ends lost 4 bases and 0 bases respectively, with 9 bases between them. Germline CDR1 and CDR2: SQVTM and ANQGSEA. CDR3 length: 14 residues. CDR3 sequence: CSVGGGSNTGELFF. The CDR3 DNA reads as TGCAGCGTTGGGGGCGGATCGAACACCGGGGAGCTGTTTTTT.

The gene calls are TRBV7-2 and TRBJ2-5; TRBD2 matches 8 bases. The CDR3 is 15 residues long. CDR1 is SGHTA and CDR2 is FQGNSA in the germline V gene. Trimming took 5 bases from V and 7 from J; bases not matched to a gene: 12. CDR3 bases: TGTGCCAGCAGCAGAGGTGGGACTAGTGCCGGGACCCAGTACTTC. The encoded protein is CASSRGGTSAGTQYF.

The chain is built from TRBV9 and TRBJ2-2; D unclear. The CDR3 is 12 residues long. Trimming shortened V by 0 bases and J by 6 bases, and 3 bases separated the two germline ends. From germline, CDR1 is SGDLS and CDR2 YYNGEE. In DNA, the CDR3 is TGTGCCAGCAGCGTAGGGCCCGGGGAGCTGTTTTTT. The encoded protein is CASSVGPGELFF.

This chain links TRBV19 with TRBJ1-2; 8 nucleotides agree with TRBD1. Germline V gene data show CDR1 as LNHDA and CDR2 as SQIVND (reference sequence). This CDR3 contains 14 residues. V lost 7 bases and J lost 4; bases outside the gene matches: 8. Written as DNA, the CDR3 is TGTGCCAGTATCGCGGACAGGGCGAGCTATGGCTACACCTTC. It yields the protein CASIADRASYGYTF.

The chain carries TRBV7-9 and TRBJ2-5; TRBD1 matches 7 bases. The J call could be wrong; TRBJ2-7 is a better fit for the DNA end. Germline values: CDR1 SEHNR, CDR2 FQNEAQ (reference sequence). The CDR3 spans 15 residues. The CDR3 sequence is CASSLQGSRAYEQYF. The DNA for the CDR3 is TGTGCCAGCAGTCTACAGGGGAGCAGAGCCTACGAGCAGTACTTC.

This clone occurred once. The rearrangement joins TRBV29-1 to TRBJ2-3; no firm D call. Germline V CDR1 and CDR2: SQVTM, ANQGSEA. The length of the CDR3 is 14 residues. Trimming took 2 bases from V and 0 from J, leaving 9 bases between them. In DNA form, the CDR3 reads TGCAGCGTTGAACGAGGAACTAGCACAGATACGCAGTATTTT. It encodes CSVERGTSTDTQYF.

The table lists this clone with a few counts. The V gene is TRBV20-1, the J gene TRBJ1-1, with D possibly being TRBD1 (5 bases). CDR1 is DFQATT, CDR2 SNEGSKA, per germline (reference sequence). The CDR3 covers 10 residues. With 3 bases removed from V and 12 bases from J, the gap between germline ends came to 11 bases. This CDR3 is CSASYGGSFF. Written as DNA, the CDR3 is TGCAGTGCTAGCTATGGGGGGTCTTTCTTT.

The table lists this clone with a few counts. J is TRBJ2-7 and V is TRBV7-6; possible D gene TRBD2, 5 bases. The V end was cut by 4 bases, the J end by 7 bases, with 11 bases between. Germline V gene lookup returns CDR1 SGHVS and CDR2 FNYEAQ. The CDR3 is 12 residues long. The CDR3 region has the DNA TGTGCCAGCAGCTCCGACTACCGTGAGCAGTACTTC. Protein product: CASSSDYREQYF.

This chain connects TRBV6-5 to TRBJ2-1, with 7 bases matching TRBD1. The CDR3 totals 15 residues. The V gene end was trimmed by 7 bases and the J gene end by 0 bases; junction bases not matched to a gene: 6. CDR1 is MNHEY and CDR2 is SVGAGI in the germline V gene. Here the CDR3 reads CASKGQPDSYNEQFF. CDR3 nucleotide sequence: TGTGCCAGCAAGGGACAGCCGGACTCCTACAATGAGCAGTTCTTC.

This clone was recorded once. The gene calls are TRBV5-4 and TRBJ2-1; D uncertain. The CDR3 extends over 14 amino acids. CDR1 and CDR2 from the germline V gene are SGHNT and YYREEE (reference sequence). V lost 0 bases and J 5 bases, leaving 9 bases between the germline ends. The CDR3 DNA is TGTGCCAGCAGCTTGGTTGGACCTAACAATGAGCAGTTCTTC. Translated: CASSLVGPNNEQFF.

The chain links TRBV5-1 to TRBJ2-5; 12 bases are a match to TRBD1. The CDR3 extends over 16 amino acids. CDR1 SGHRS and CDR2 YFSETQ come from the germline V gene. V lost 3 bases to trimming and J lost 5 bases; unmatched junction nucleotides: 8. In nucleotides, the CDR3 is TGCGCCAGCAGCTCCTCGGGACAGGGGGCATGGGAGACCCAGTACTTC. This gives the protein CASSSSGQGAWETQYF.

The V and J genes are TRBV11-2 and TRBJ1-1; D is perhaps TRBD1 (6 bases). CDR3 size: 11 residues. Trimming took off 5 bases at V and 11 bases at J, with 12 bases between the two ends. The V gene's germline CDR1 is SGHAT and CDR2 FQNNGV. The CDR3 DNA sequence: TGTGCCAGCAGCAGGGGGGCGTGGGCTTTCTTT. It encodes CASSRGAWAFF.

This chain uses TRBV18 with TRBJ2-4, with no clear D. V was cut by 2 bases and J by 4 bases, with 9 bases left in between. The CDR3 runs to 14 residues. Germline lookup yields CDR1 KGHSH and CDR2 LQKENI. The CDR3 protein is CASSPWTEKNIQYF. CDR3 in DNA: TGTGCCAGCTCACCATGGACGGAGAAAAACATTCAGTACTTC. The entire variable domain, with the rest obtained from reference TRBV18 and TRBJ2-4, is as follows: NAGVMQNPRHLVRRRGQEARLRCSPMKGHSHVYWYRQLPEEGLKFMVYLQKENIIDESGMPKERFSAEFPKEGPSILRIQQVVRGDSAAYFCASSPWTEKNIQYFGAGTRLSVL.

V usage is TRBV30 and J usage is TRBJ1-1; possible D gene TRBD1, 5 bases. The CDR3 spans 16 residues. Germline V gene lookup returns CDR1 GTSNPN and CDR2 SVGIG (reference sequence). The ends were cut back, 2 bases at V and 6 bases at J, with 22 bases in the middle. The CDR3 protein is CAWSPPSRGRFSEAFF. In DNA form, the CDR3 reads TGTGCCTGGAGTCCCCCTTCTCGGGGCCGTTTCTCTGAAGCTTTCTTT.